Following are 21 T cell receptor beta chains from one sample sequenced in a study of CD8+ T cells in alopecia areata (dated by TCRdb to 2017 to 2018). Cells from mouse cutaneous lymph nodes were pooled, stained for CD4, CD8alpha, NKG2D, NKG2ACE and other markers, and then sorted on a BD Influx. The library was made by the immunoSEQ multiplex PCR assay. For TCR sequencing, RNA was extracted from every sample and reverse transcribed into cDNA to serve as template. The table was pulled from immuneACCESS by TCRdb, which kept in-frame rearrangements only. Such tables lose some clones; where checked, under half of the loss comes from unresolved V genes, and the rest has no known cause. For this sample the table reports about 270,000 clones, with no clone seen just once. 1.2% of the sample goes to the ten largest clones. Input material: CD4+ T cells sorted from a lymph node. The receptors were gathered from a C3H/HeJ mouse with alopecia areata. Mice in this strain carry MHC haplotype H2-k.

There are a few counts of this clone. Gene names are the mouse ones. The observed sequence ends 3 residues before the CDR3 terminus, with the missing tail filled in from the germline J gene. The chain uses TRBV5 and TRBJ1-6; D is possibly TRBD1 (6 bases). TRBJ1-6 is identified as an open reading frame with a role that is uncertain. The germline gives CDR1 LGHNA, CDR2 YNLKQL (reference sequence). The CDR3 covers 14 residues. With 2 bases removed from V and 6 bases from J, the gap between germline ends came to 8 bases. CDR3 sequence reads: CASSQTGINSPLYF. The covered CDR3 bases are TGTGCCAGCAGCCAAACAGGGATTAATTCGCCC.

About this clone: Genes and germline are mouse. Read coverage stops 4 residues before the CDR3 terminus; the germline J gene supplies the remainder. The rearrangement links TRBV13-2 to TRBJ2-7; TRBD2 might be the D (6 bases). V was trimmed by 7 bases and J by 2 bases, leaving 10 bases between them. The CDR3 has 12 residues. Germline CDR1 is NNHNN and CDR2 is SYGAGS (reference sequence). The CDR3 here is CASRMGAYEQYF. The part of the CDR3 DNA that was read is TGTGCCAGCAGGATGGGGGCCTAT.

A remark on this clone: Mouse gene names and germline throughout. The CDR3 end is not reached by the read, which stops 4 residues before it; the germline J gene fills it in. The chain links TRBV13-1 to TRBJ2-5; D is possibly TRBD1 (6 bases). The CDR3 runs to 14 residues. In germline, CDR1 is NSHNY, CDR2 SYGAGN. This chain's CDR3 is CASSEIRGEDTQYF. The CDR3 bases that were read are TGTGCCAGCAGTGAAATCAGGGGAGAGGAC.

This clone was observed a handful of times. Gene labels here are mouse ones. The CDR3 goes on 4 residues after the read ends, and that part is filled in from the germline J gene. V is TRBV19 and J is TRBJ2-4, with TRBD1 as a possible D gene (6 bases). The germline V gene has CDR1 FNHDT and CDR2 SITEND (reference sequence). This CDR3 contains 14 residues. V dropped 4 bases and J dropped 1 base, with 10 bases sitting between them. Partial CDR3 DNA: TGTGCCAGCAGTCCGGGACACCGTCAAAAC. It translates to CASSPGHRQN. The whole CDR3 sequence reads CASSPGHRQNTLYF.

In this sample, this clone turned up a few times. Mouse gene names apply. The observed sequence ends 4 residues before the CDR3 terminus, with the missing tail filled in from the germline J gene. The rearrangement uses TRBV13-1 and TRBJ2-5, with D maybe TRBD1 (6 bases). V was cut by 5 bases and J by 1 base, with 8 bases left in between. Germline V gives CDR1 NSHNY, CDR2 SYGAGN. The CDR3 spans 13 residues. Partial CDR3 DNA: TGTGCCAGCAGACGGACAGACCAAGAC. This sequence encodes CASRRTDQD. In full, the CDR3 reads CASRRTDQDTQYF.

This clone appeared a few times. Genes here carry mouse names. The missing CDR3 end, 4 residues past where the read stops, is filled in from the germline J gene. The chain couples TRBV13-2 to TRBJ2-7, with 9 bases that match TRBD2. The germline V gene has CDR1 NNHNN and CDR2 SYGAGS (reference sequence). The CDR3 extends over 15 amino acids. CDR3 DNA (partial): TGTGCCAGCGGTGCCCCGGGCTGGGGGGGATAT. Translation: CASGAPGWGGY. The full-length CDR3 reads as CASGAPGWGGYEQYF.

This clone was seen only a few times. Each gene name is a mouse one. With the read ending 4 residues before the CDR3 end, the germline J gene is used to fill in that end. The chain recombines TRBV1 with TRBJ2-1, with D perhaps TRBD1 (5 bases). Germline loops: CDR1 NSQYPW, CDR2 LRSPGD (reference sequence). The CDR3 is 16 amino acids. The V end was cut by 1 base, the J end by 2 bases, with 12 bases between. The CDR3 loop is CTCSAGRRGDYAEQFF. The sequenced part of the CDR3 DNA is TGCACCTGCAGTGCAGGCCGGAGGGGAGACTATGCT. Supplemented by reference TRBV1 and TRBJ2-1, the full variable domain reads VTLLEQNPRWRLVPRGQAVNLRCILKNSQYPWMSWYQQDLQKQLQWLFTLRSPGDKEVKSLPGADYLATRVTDTELRLQVANMSQGRTLYCTCSAGRRGDYAEQFFGPGTRLTVL.

This clone was found a few times. Germline and genes here are mouse. Read coverage stops 4 residues before the CDR3 terminus; the germline J gene supplies the remainder. This chain joins TRBV1 and TRBJ1-2; a possible D gene is TRBD1 (6 bases). The length of the CDR3 is 14 residues. Per germline, CDR1 NSQYPW and CDR2 LRSPGD (reference sequence). V gave up 5 bases and J gave up 1 base, with 11 bases separating them. CDR3 DNA, as far as it was read: TGCACCTGCAGTACGGACAGAAAAAACTCC. This sequence encodes CTCSTDRKNS. The complete CDR3 sequence is CTCSTDRKNSDYTF.

On this clone itself: Gene names are the mouse ones. The CDR3 end is not reached by the read, which stops 4 residues before it; the germline J gene fills it in. The chain uses TRBV13-2 and TRBJ1-2, with TRBD1 as a possible D gene (6 bases). The CDR3 extends over 14 amino acids. Germline CDR1 is NNHNN and CDR2 is SYGAGS (reference sequence). Trimming took 5 bases from V and 0 from J, leaving 11 bases between them. CDR3 residues: CASGTGTSNSDYTF. The CDR3 bases that were read are TGTGCCAGCGGCACCGGGACATCAAACTCC.

With regard to this clone: The gene names here belong to mouse. The CDR3 end falls 3 residues outside the read, so it is completed with the germline J gene. Other DNA sequences from this sample encode an identical CDR3 as well. V is TRBV19 and J is TRBJ1-6; perhaps TRBD1 as D (6 bases). TRBJ1-6 is an ORF; its function is uncertain. The CDR3 consists of 13 residues. Germline assignment: CDR1 FNHDT and CDR2 SITEND (reference sequence). V lost 2 bases and J lost 7, with 7 bases in between. The sequenced part of the CDR3 DNA is TGTGCCAGCAGTATCAGGGGAAATTCGCCC. It translates to CASSIRGNSP. The whole CDR3 reads CASSIRGNSPLYF.

With regard to this clone: Any gene name here is a mouse gene name. The CDR3 end lies 4 residues beyond the end of the read and is filled in from the germline J gene. Other nucleotide sequences in the sample specify the same CDR3. The rearrangement uses TRBV19 and TRBJ2-1; TRBD2 might be the D (7 bases). V was shortened by 4 bases and J by 0 bases, with 11 bases between the two germline ends. The CDR3 has 15 amino acids. Germline loops: CDR1 FNHDT, CDR2 SITEND (reference sequence). The CDR3 sequence: CASSLGGPNYAEQFF. The CDR3 DNA, read in part, is TGTGCCAGCAGTTTGGGGGGCCCTAACTATGCT.

As to this clone: Each gene name is a mouse one. Read coverage stops 4 residues before the CDR3 terminus; the germline J gene supplies the remainder. The chain employs TRBV19 and TRBJ2-2; TRBD2 matches 9 bases. The CDR3 length is 16 residues. V dropped 2 bases and J dropped 0; count of bases not matched to a gene: 2. CDR1 is FNHDT, CDR2 SITEND, per germline (reference sequence). CDR3 in amino acids: CASSIGLGSNTGQLYF. Incomplete CDR3 DNA: TGTGCCAGCAGTATCGGACTGGGGTCAAACACCGGG.

For this clone: Gene names are mouse gene names. The CDR3 is cut off 4 residues early in the read; its end comes from the germline J gene. This chain joins TRBV5 and TRBJ2-7; TRBD2 agrees at 12 bases. Germline V gene sequence: CDR1 LGHNA, CDR2 YNLKQL (reference sequence). The CDR3 contains 14 residues. CDR3 protein: CASRSGTGGYEQYF. The CDR3 DNA, read in part, is TGTGCCAGCAGGTCCGGGACTGGGGGGTAT.

As to this clone: The gene names here belong to mouse. The observed sequence ends 4 residues before the CDR3 terminus, with the missing tail filled in from the germline J gene. The chain recombines TRBV13-1 with TRBJ1-2; 8 bases map to TRBD1. Germline trimming cut 3 bases from V and 4 bases from J; bases unmatched to any gene: 8. The CDR3 has 15 residues. The germline CDR1 and CDR2 sequences are NSHNY and SYGAGN. CDR3 DNA (partial): TGTGCCAGCAGTGTCCAGGGGGCCGAGGTCTCC. This translates into CASSVQGAEVS. The complete CDR3 reads CASSVQGAEVSDYTF.

This clone was seen only a few times. Genes and germline come from the mouse. The read ends 4 residues before the CDR3 terminus; that terminus is restored from the germline J gene. The rearrangement joins TRBV13-1 to TRBJ2-1, with TRBD2 identical over 13 bases. Germline values: CDR1 NSHNY, CDR2 SYGAGN. Trimming at V came to 4 bases and at J to 6 bases, leaving 4 bases not matched to a gene. The CDR3 totals 15 residues. CDR3 DNA (partial): TGTGCCAGCAGTCGGGACTGGGGGGGAGTTGCT. This sequence encodes CASSRDWGGVA. The whole CDR3 sequence reads CASSRDWGGVAEQFF.

Points on this clone: Mouse gene names apply. The CDR3 end falls 4 residues outside the read, so it is completed with the germline J gene. Other DNA sequences within the sample encode an identical CDR3. This chain links TRBV19 with TRBJ1-1; maybe TRBD1 (5 bases). CDR1 and CDR2 from the germline V gene are FNHDT and SITEND (reference sequence). This CDR3 is built from 10 residues. The part of the CDR3 DNA that was read is TGTGCCAGCAGGGACAAA. This gives the protein CASRDK. The CDR3 as a whole reads CASRDKEVFF.

This clone was observed a handful of times. Each gene name is a mouse one. The read terminates 4 residues before the CDR3 end, so the remaining end is supplied by the germline J gene. The chain uses TRBV1 and TRBJ2-3, with 13 bases that match TRBD2. V lost 4 bases, J lost 3 bases, and 4 bases stayed unmatched. The germline gives CDR1 NSQYPW, CDR2 LRSPGD (reference sequence). This CDR3 comprises 16 residues. CDR3 bases read: TGCACCTGCAGTGGGACTGGGGGGGCGCCCGCAGAA. It is translated as CTCSGTGGAPAE. The CDR3 in full is CTCSGTGGAPAETLYF.

This clone was detected a few times. The genes are named according to mouse. The CDR3 extends 4 residues past the end of the read, so its final part is completed from the germline J gene. The chain joins TRBV19 to TRBJ1-2, with a possible D match to TRBD1 (6 bases). Looked up from germline, CDR1 is FNHDT and CDR2 is SITEND (reference sequence). The CDR3 runs to 14 residues. V lost 2 bases and J 1 base, leaving 9 bases between the germline ends. The chain's CDR3 is CASSMQGINSDYTF. The CDR3 DNA, read in part, is TGTGCCAGCAGTATGCAGGGGATAAACTCC.

As for this clone: This may stem from a read error, because a much larger clone lies one nucleotide away. Mouse gene names and germline throughout. Read coverage stops 4 residues before the CDR3 terminus; the germline J gene supplies the remainder. The same CDR3 arises from other DNA sequences in this sample as well. The rearrangement links TRBV13-3 to TRBJ1-2, with 10 bases identical to TRBD1. V gave up 5 bases and J gave up 0 bases; unmatched junction bases: 1. From germline, CDR1 is NNHDY and CDR2 SYVADS. The CDR3 is 14 residues long. CDR3 protein: CASRGTGANSDYTF. The covered CDR3 bases are TGTGCCAGCAGGGGGACAGGGGCAAACTCC.

This clone was picked up a small number of times. Germline and genes: mouse. The missing CDR3 end, 4 residues past where the read stops, is filled in from the germline J gene. The chain has TRBV13-3 and TRBJ2-7; the D gene is possibly TRBD2 (6 bases). Germline CDR1 is NNHDY and CDR2 is SYVADS. The CDR3 loop spans 13 amino acids. The CDR3: CASTPGDTYEQYF. Incomplete CDR3 DNA: TGTGCCAGCACCCCTGGGGATACTTAT.

A word on this clone: Each gene name is a mouse one. The CDR3 goes on 4 residues after the read ends, and that part is filled in from the germline J gene. The V call is TRBV1, the J call TRBJ2-4; TRBD2 matches 7 bases. Germline CDR1 reads NSQYPW; CDR2 reads LRSPGD (reference sequence). The trim removed 0 bases at V and 1 base at J, leaving 4 bases unmatched. The CDR3 loop spans 16 amino acids. The CDR3 sequence: CTCSADILGGQNTLYF. Incomplete CDR3 DNA: TGCACCTGCAGTGCAGATATTCTGGGGGGTCAAAAC.